These T cell receptor beta chains were read from a single sample in a study of response to subunit inactivated influenza vaccine. MiXCR, run by TCRdb on the RT-PCR reads, gives a single entry per CDR3 protein. The table shows about 700,000 distinct CDR3 sequences, with approximately 14% occurring only once. The sample here was PBMCs from blood, taken roughly 12 days after vaccination. These receptors were collected from a man aged 45 to 65 who received an inactivated influenza vaccine. CDR3s include the opening cysteine and the closing phenylalanine or tryptophan. A D gene is named only where the DNA matches it firmly. Size tells how often a clone was seen (once, few, many) or the class of an expanded clone, and some rows leave it out.

J	V	D	size	DNA	CDR3
TRBJ2-3	TRBV7-7	-	many	TGTGCTAGCAGTCCAACGGGGACGGCGCATCGGGTTTCGCAGTATTTT	CASSPTGTAHRVSQYF
TRBJ1-1	TRBV4-3	-	-	TGCGCCAGCAGCCAAGGTATTCCGGGGGGCACTGAAGCTTTCTTT	CASSQGIPGGTEAFF
TRBJ2-1	TRBV7-9	-	-	TGTGCCAGCAGCTTAGACCAGCGGTGGCTCTACAATGAGCAGTTCTTC	CASSLDQRWLYNEQFF
TRBJ1-6	TRBV5-1	-	few	TGCGCCAGCAGCTTGATCAGCCAGTATAATTCACCCCTCCACTTT	CASSLISQYNSPLHF
TRBJ2-1	TRBV18	-	few	TGTGCCAGCTCACCACCGCGGAAGCTCACATACAATGAGCAGTTCTTC	CASSPPRKLTYNEQFF
TRBJ2-3	TRBV12-3/TRBV12-4	TRBD2	-	TGTGCCAGCAGTCCCAGACTAGCGGGGTTAGCAGATGCGCAGTATTTT	CASSPRLAGLADAQYF
TRBJ2-5	TRBV29-1	-	many	TGCAGCATACAGATACAAGAGACCCAGTACTTC	CSIQIQETQYF
TRBJ2-7	TRBV20-1	TRBD2	few	TGCAGTGCTAGAGCCACGGGAGGGTTCACCTACGAGCAGTACTTC	CSARATGGFTYEQYF
TRBJ1-1	TRBV7-9	-	many	TGTGCCAGCAGCTATGAGGGTTTAGGCACTGAAGCTTTCTTT	CASSYEGLGTEAFF
TRBJ1-5	TRBV28	-	few	TGTGCCAGCAGTTTCAAGGTCACTCAGCCCCAGCATTTT	CASSFKVTQPQHF
TRBJ2-2	TRBV28	-	once	TGTGCCATGGGCCCCGGGCTCGGGACAACGAACACCGGGGAGCTGTTTTTT	CAMGPGLGTTNTGELFF
TRBJ2-3	TRBV11-2	-	many	TGTGCCAGCAGCTTAGATCGGGGGACCCCAGGCACAGATACGCAGTATTTT	CASSLDRGTPGTDTQYF
TRBJ2-7	TRBV12-3/TRBV12-4	-	-	TGTGCCAGCAGTTTCACCCCGGGAGAGCAGTACTTC	CASSFTPGEQYF
TRBJ1-5	TRBV19	-	-	TGTGCCAGTAGCCGGGACGTTAGCAATCAGCCCCAGCATTTT	CASSRDVSNQPQHF
TRBJ2-7	TRBV27	TRBD2	few	TGTGCCAGCAGTTTATCTGGTAGCGGGTTCTCCTACGAGCAGTACTTC	CASSLSGSGFSYEQYF
TRBJ2-5	TRBV7-2	TRBD2	-	TGTGCCAGCAGCTTGAAGGGACTAGCGGGGGGGCGAGAGACCCAGTACTTC	CASSLKGLAGGRETQYF
TRBJ1-1	TRBV7-2	TRBD1	-	TGTGCCAGCACCGCTTCCAGGGGGACTGAAGCTTTCTTT	CASTASRGTEAFF
TRBJ1-5	TRBV18	-	many	TGTGCCAGCAGCCGGACGGGGAATCAGCCCCAGCATTTT	CASSRTGNQPQHF
TRBJ2-1	TRBV7-2	-	-	TGTGCCAGCAGCTTTAACTACGGGGACAATGAGCAGTTCTTC	CASSFNYGDNEQFF
TRBJ2-7	TRBV7-2	-	many	TGTGCCAGCAGCTTAGCGGCAGGGCCCTACGAGCAGTACTTC	CASSLAAGPYEQYF
TRBJ2-1	TRBV7-3	TRBD1	few	TGTGCCAGCAGCTTCGACAGGGGGCACCACAATGAGCAGTTCTTC	CASSFDRGHHNEQFF
TRBJ2-3	TRBV27	-	-	TGTGCCAGCAGTTTTCAGGGGGGCATTGGCGCAGATACGCAGTATTTT	CASSFQGGIGADTQYF
TRBJ2-3	TRBV29-1	TRBD2	-	TGCAGCGTTGACGGGGGGGATGCAGATACGCAGTATTTT	CSVDGGDADTQYF
TRBJ2-7	TRBV7-8	TRBD2	few	TGTGCCAGCAGCTTAGGGACTAGCGTCGAGCAGTACTTC	CASSLGTSVEQYF
TRBJ2-2	TRBV20-1	TRBD1	few	TGCAGTGCTGAACAGCGGACAGGGCCCGGGGAGCTGTTTTTT	CSAEQRTGPGELFF
TRBJ2-6	TRBV7-8	-	few	TGTGCCAGCAGCATCGGGGCCAACGTCCTGACTTTC	CASSIGANVLTF
TRBJ2-1	TRBV7-9	-	few	TGTGCCAGCAGCTTCCGGACCCTTCCCCCCTACAATGAGCAGTTCTTC	CASSFRTLPPYNEQFF
TRBJ1-2	TRBV10-3	-	-	TGTGCCATCAGTGTCCGGGGGCGGCTTAGCGGCTACACCTTC	CAISVRGRLSGYTF
TRBJ1-1	TRBV6-2/TRBV6-3	-	-	TGTGCCCCGGATGGGTGTACTGAAGCTTTCTTT	CAPDGCTEAFF
TRBJ1-3	TRBV12-3/TRBV12-4	-	few	TGTGCCAGCAGCCCGACCCGACTGATCTCTGGAAACACCATATATTTT	CASSPTRLISGNTIYF
TRBJ2-1	TRBV28	-	few	TGTGCCAGCAGTCCGATTCCCGGGACGCTGGAGCAGTTCTTC	CASSPIPGTLEQFF
TRBJ1-4	TRBV5-5	TRBD1	few	TGTGCCAGCAGCGCCGGACAGGGGATTGGGACTAATGAAAAACTGTTTTTT	CASSAGQGIGTNEKLFF
TRBJ2-2	TRBV10-3	-	few	TGTGCCATCAGTGCGGCCAGGGAAGCCGGGGAGCTGTTTTTT	CAISAAREAGELFF
TRBJ2-1	TRBV29-1	-	many	TGCAGCGTTGGAGGGACCGTCAATGAGCAGTTCTTC	CSVGGTVNEQFF
TRBJ2-7	TRBV28	-	few	TGTGCCAGCAGTTCTCCGCATTCTCCCAATCCCTACGAGCAGTACTTC	CASSSPHSPNPYEQYF
TRBJ2-6	TRBV7-9	-	few	TGTGCCAGCAGCCAGGCCGACTCTGGGGCCAACGTCCTGACTTTC	CASSQADSGANVLTF
TRBJ2-2	TRBV14	-	many	TGTGCCAGCAGCCCGCGAGCGAACACCGGGGAGCTGTTTTTT	CASSPRANTGELFF
TRBJ2-5	TRBV14	TRBD1	-	TGTGCCAGCAGCCCACTCGGGACAGGGAGTCAAGAGACCCAGTACTTC	CASSPLGTGSQETQYF
TRBJ2-3	TRBV5-1	-	-	TGCGCCAGCAGCGGATCGGGACCCTTCCGCACAGATACGCAGTATTTT	CASSGSGPFRTDTQYF
TRBJ2-1	TRBV7-3	TRBD2	-	TGTGCCAGCAGCCTATGGACTAGCGGAAGCTCCTACAATGAGCAGTTCTTC	CASSLWTSGSSYNEQFF
TRBJ2-5	TRBV5-1	TRBD1	-	TGCGCCAGCAGTTCCGGACAGGGGGCTCATTCAGAGACCCAGTACTTC	CASSSGQGAHSETQYF
TRBJ1-1	TRBV4-3	-	-	TGCGCCAGCAGCTTGCAGGGAAGCGGCACTGAAGCTTTCTTT	CASSLQGSGTEAFF
TRBJ1-6	TRBV6-2/TRBV6-3	-	many	TGTGCCAGCAGTTACGTGGAATCCTATAATTCACCCCTCCACTTT	CASSYVESYNSPLHF
TRBJ1-5	TRBV3-1	-	-	TGTGCCAGCAGCCCCCGGGGGGGCTGCCAGCCCCAGCATTTT	CASSPRGGCQPQHF
TRBJ1-6	TRBV12-3/TRBV12-4	-	few	TGTGCCAGCAGTTTAGCGGGGAGAAATTCACCCCTCCACTTT	CASSLAGRNSPLHF
TRBJ2-7	TRBV5-1	-	-	TGCGCCAGCAGCCGACGTCTCCCCGGATTTGAGCAGTACTTC	CASSRRLPGFEQYF
TRBJ1-2	TRBV29-1	-	many	TGCAGCGTTGAATTAGGGGTTGGCTACACCTTC	CSVELGVGYTF
TRBJ2-7	TRBV29-1	-	-	TGCAGCGTTCGAAAAACTTCGGGCCACTCCTACGAGCAGTACTTC	CSVRKTSGHSYEQYF
TRBJ1-1	TRBV12-3/TRBV12-4	TRBD1	many	TGTGCCAGCAGCTTTGCGGGACAGACGAACACTGAAGCTTTCTTT	CASSFAGQTNTEAFF
TRBJ2-3	TRBV12-3/TRBV12-4	TRBD2	few	TGTGCCAGCAGTTTAAAGCTAGCGGTCTTCACAGATACGCAGTATTTT	CASSLKLAVFTDTQYF
TRBJ2-3	TRBV14	-	few	TGTGCCAGCAGCCAATTGGACAGCCCTAGCACAGATACGCAGTATTTT	CASSQLDSPSTDTQYF
TRBJ1-4	TRBV7-2	-	few	TGTGCCAGCAGCTTATCCGGCATGATAGGTGAAAAACTGTTTTTT	CASSLSGMIGEKLFF
TRBJ1-5	TRBV3-1	TRBD1	few	TGTGCCAGCAGCCACACAGGGGATCAGCCCCAGCATTTT	CASSHTGDQPQHF
TRBJ2-6	TRBV6-2/TRBV6-3	-	-	TGTGCCAGCAGTTATCTGAGGGGCGGAGCCGGGGCCAACGTCCTGACTTTC	CASSYLRGGAGANVLTF
TRBJ2-1	TRBV29-1	-	-	TGCAGCGTTGCCCGACTATCAAGGGAGCAGTTCTTC	CSVARLSREQFF
TRBJ2-7	TRBV15	-	-	TGTGCCACCAGCAGAGAGGCGTCGTCCTACGAGCAGTACTTC	CATSREASSYEQYF
TRBJ2-1	TRBV20-1	-	few	TGCAGTGCTAGAGTGTGGGGCGGGAACGCTGGCCTGTACAATGAGCAGTTCTTC	CSARVWGGNAGLYNEQFF
TRBJ2-3	TRBV20-1	-	few	TGCAGTGCGGCCCCTGTCAGGGTCACAGATACGCAGTATTTT	CSAAPVRVTDTQYF
TRBJ2-3	TRBV20-1	-	-	TGCAGTGCTCTAAAGGGGGGGATCACAGATACGCAGTATTTT	CSALKGGITDTQYF
TRBJ2-3	TRBV12-3/TRBV12-4	-	many	TGTGCCAGCAGTTTCGTCCTAGCTGTGGATACGCAGTATTTT	CASSFVLAVDTQYF